A single sample gave rise to the 27 T cell receptor beta chains below, sequenced in a study of cytomegalovirus exposure and HLA in healthy donors. The PCR ran on 60 Vbeta and 13 Jbeta primers. Clones were read by immunoSEQ multiplex PCR, and TCRdb kept only the in-frame ones, dropping some. The sample contains 150,000 to 160,000 clones, approximately 79% of which appear only once. The sequenced material came from PBMCs. The receptor set was obtained from a woman aged 45-65 years in good health and CMV-seropositive.

The genes are TRBV30 and TRBJ2-3; D unresolved. V was clipped by 0 bases and J by 2 bases, with 6 bases between them. Germline values: CDR1 GTSNPN, CDR2 SVGIG (reference sequence). CDR3 size: 13 residues. The CDR3 protein is CAWSVSHTDTQYF. For the CDR3, the DNA is TGTGCCTGGAGTGTATCCCACACAGATACGCAGTATTTT.

This chain connects TRBV5-1 to TRBJ2-2; the D gene is possibly TRBD2 (6 bases). Germline V gene sequence: CDR1 SGHRS, CDR2 YFSETQ. The CDR3 has 15 residues. Trimming left V 2 bases short and J 3 bases short, with 11 bases between. In nucleotides, the CDR3 is TGCGCCAGCAGCTTCTCCAGCGGGTACACCGGGGAGCTGTTTTTT. Protein: CASSFSSGYTGELFF.

This chain links TRBV21-1 with TRBJ2-4; the table's D call TRBD1 went unverified against the DNA. TRBV21-1 represents a pseudogene. The CDR3 runs 16 residues. The CDR3 region has the DNA TGTGCCAGCAGCGAAAGGGTAGGGACAGAAGAAAACATTCAGTACTTC. Translating it yields CASSERVGTEENIQYF.

The chain carries TRBV30 and TRBJ1-1; perhaps TRBD1 as D (6 bases). V was clipped by 5 bases and J by 5 bases, with 12 bases between them. The germline V gene encodes CDR1 GTSNPN and CDR2 SVGIG (reference sequence). The CDR3 totals 12 residues. The CDR3 bases are TGTGCCTGGTCTTGGGGGCATACTGAAGCTTTCTTT. Its translation is CAWSWGHTEAFF.

This clone was seen more than once but under ten times. CDR3 sequence: CASSFRGQGYEQYF. CDR3 coding DNA: TGCGCCAGCAGCTTTCGAGGACAGGGCTACGAGCAGTACTTC. This chain joins TRBV5-1 and TRBJ2-7, with 8 bases fitting TRBD1. The J segment lost 3 bases and the V segment lost 2 bases, leaving 4 bases of the junction unmatched. The CDR3 extends over 14 amino acids. Per germline, CDR1 SGHRS and CDR2 YFSETQ.

V and J are TRBV6-5 and TRBJ2-1; a possible D gene is TRBD1 (6 bases). The germline V and J ends were trimmed by 0 bases and 6 bases, with 9 bases remaining between them. The CDR3 length is 14 residues. CDR1 MNHEY and CDR2 SVGAGI come from the germline V gene. CDR3 residues: CASSYSRQANEQFF. Here the CDR3 DNA reads TGTGCCAGCAGTTACTCGAGACAGGCCAATGAGCAGTTCTTC.

This chain uses TRBV30 with TRBJ2-7; the match to TRBD2 covers 7 bases. Germline V CDR1 and CDR2: GTSNPN, SVGIG (reference sequence). V lost 3 bases and J lost 2; bases outside the gene matches: 10. The length of the CDR3 is 15 residues. The CDR3 DNA reads as TGTGCCTGGAGCCCCGAGACTAGCTTCGCCTACGAGCAGTACTTC. Encoded protein: CAWSPETSFAYEQYF.

This sequence joins TRBV7-8 and TRBJ2-4; D might be TRBD1 (7 bases). Germline V gene data show CDR1 as SGHVS and CDR2 as FQNEAQ. V lost 2 bases and J lost 8, with 22 bases in between. This CDR3 region has 17 residues. DNA for the CDR3: TGTGCCAGCAGCTTAAGGGTCCAGGGGGGTTATCGAGACATTCAGTACTTC. The encoded protein is CASSLRVQGGYRDIQYF. The whole variable domain, remainder taken from reference TRBV7-8 and TRBJ2-4, is GAGVSQSPRYKVAKRGQDVALRCDPISGHVSLFWYQQALGQGPEFLTYFQNEAQLDKSGLPSDRFFAERPEGSVSTLKIQRTQQEDSAVYLCASSLRVQGGYRDIQYFGAGTRLSVL.

The chain couples TRBV29-1 to TRBJ2-4; no clear D gene. Per germline, CDR1 SQVTM and CDR2 ANQGSEA. The CDR3 extends over 15 amino acids. With 0 bases removed from V and 0 bases from J, the gap between germline ends came to 9 bases. CDR3 DNA: TGCAGCGTTGAAGACTCTAGTTTAGCCAAAAACATTCAGTACTTC. Protein product: CSVEDSSLAKNIQYF. Filled out from reference TRBV29-1 and TRBJ2-4, the complete variable domain reads SAVISQKPSRDICQRGTSLTIQCQVDSQVTMMFWYRQQPGQSLTLIATANQGSEATYESGFVIDKFPISRPNLTFSTLTVSNMSPEDSSIYLCSVEDSSLAKNIQYFGAGTRLSVL.

The rearrangement joins TRBV30 to TRBJ2-3, with 8 bases matching TRBD2. J lost 0 bases, V lost 1 base, and 3 bases had no gene match. Germline-derived CDR1 and CDR2 are GTSNPN and SVGIG (reference sequence). The CDR3 length is 15 residues. This CDR3 is CAWSAGGASTDTQYF. In DNA form, the CDR3 reads TGTGCCTGGAGTGCCGGGGGGGCTAGCACAGATACGCAGTATTTT.

CDR3 in DNA: TGTGCCAGCAGCCTCCCCCGACCGGGACAGACGCCCGACGAGCAGTACTTC. It yields the protein CASSLPRPGQTPDEQYF. The gene calls are TRBV7-8 and TRBJ2-7; 7 nucleotides agree with TRBD1. V was pared by 5 bases and J by 5 bases, with 18 bases of the junction left unmatched. The CDR3 is 17 residues long. Germline CDR1 is SGHVS and CDR2 is FQNEAQ.

The chain uses TRBV6-1 and TRBJ1-4; the D is unclear. The CDR3 runs to 15 residues. V was pared by 3 bases and J by 0 bases, with 8 bases between. Germline CDR1 is MNHNS and CDR2 is SASEGT. As DNA, the CDR3 is TGTGCCAGCAGTGACCGCGGCACAACTAATGAAAAACTGTTTTTT. It is translated as CASSDRGTTNEKLFF.

This clone was detected once. The chain couples TRBV5-6 to TRBJ2-1, with 13 bases aligning to TRBD2. Per the germline V gene, CDR1 is SGHDT and CDR2 is YYEEEE. The CDR3 length is 16 residues. V lost 4 bases, J lost 4 bases, and 5 bases stayed unmatched. This CDR3 reads CASSPKGLAGYNEQFF. The CDR3 region has the DNA TGTGCCAGCAGCCCGAAGGGACTAGCGGGGTACAATGAGCAGTTCTTC.

The chain combines TRBV4-3 with TRBJ2-7; D not certain. The CDR3 contains 14 residues. V was trimmed by 0 bases and J by 3 bases, leaving 9 bases between them. The germline gives CDR1 LGHNA, CDR2 YSLEER. The CDR3 region has the DNA TGCGCCAGCAGCCAAGAAATCGCAGGCTACGAGCAGTACTTC. Protein: CASSQEIAGYEQYF.

This rearrangement joins TRBV5-1 to TRBJ1-1; D is perhaps TRBD1 (5 bases). Trimming removed 1 base at V and 4 bases at J, with 17 bases between. The CDR3 covers 16 residues. Germline assignment: CDR1 SGHRS and CDR2 YFSETQ. CDR3 bases: TGCGCCAGCAGCTTGCTGGGGCCCGCCACAGGCACTGAAGCTTTCTTT. This sequence encodes CASSLLGPATGTEAFF.

The V gene is TRBV9, the J gene TRBJ1-1; 7 bases align to TRBD1. V lost 4 bases and J lost 5; bases outside the gene matches: 8. The CDR3 covers 14 residues. Germline V gives CDR1 SGDLS, CDR2 YYNGEE. The CDR3: CASSPPTGRTEAFF. The CDR3 nucleotides are TGTGCCAGCAGCCCTCCGACAGGGCGGACTGAAGCTTTCTTT.

The CDR3 region is CASSVASGQAPYGYTF. The CDR3 coding sequence is TGTGCCAGCAGCGTAGCTTCGGGACAGGCCCCCTATGGCTACACCTTC. The chain is built from TRBV9 and TRBJ1-2; 8 bases are shared with TRBD1. From germline, CDR1 is SGDLS and CDR2 YYNGEE. This CDR3 has 16 residues. Trimming took 0 bases from V and 4 from J; bases not matched to a gene: 8.

This clone was detected only once. The J gene is TRBJ2-7, the V gene TRBV5-4; possible D gene TRBD1, 6 bases. CDR3 size: 19 residues. With 1 base removed from V and 6 bases from J, the gap between germline ends came to 29 bases. Germline CDR1 is SGHNT and CDR2 is YYREEE (reference sequence). The CDR3 is CASSLLFLPGQLTVCEQYF. Written as DNA, the CDR3 is TGTGCCAGCAGCTTGTTGTTCTTACCGGGACAACTAACTGTCTGCGAGCAGTACTTC.

The V call is TRBV11-3, the J call TRBJ2-2, with D perhaps TRBD1 (7 bases). Germline lookup yields CDR1 SGHNT and CDR2 YENEEA. V was shortened by 1 base and J by 2 bases, with 14 bases between the two germline ends. The CDR3 length is 17 residues. CDR3 residues: CASSLGGTEGNTGELFF. CDR3 sequence (DNA): TGTGCCAGCAGCTTAGGCGGGACAGAGGGAAACACCGGGGAGCTGTTTTTT.

This clone was seen just once. This chain links TRBV9 with TRBJ2-3; perhaps TRBD1 as D (6 bases). The CDR3 length is 15 residues. Trimming left V 0 bases short and J 2 bases short, with 10 bases between. CDR1 SGDLS and CDR2 YYNGEE come from the germline V gene. The CDR3 DNA sequence: TGTGCCAGCAGCGTAGTTGGGGGCTACACAGATACGCAGTATTTT. As protein: CASSVVGGYTDTQYF.

This sequence joins TRBV10-1 and TRBJ2-3; 9 bases match TRBD2. CDR3 size: 17 residues. Germline assignment: CDR1 WNHNN and CDR2 SYGVQD (reference sequence). The J segment lost 2 bases and the V segment lost 0 bases, leaving 6 bases of the junction unmatched. The CDR3 bases are TGCGCCAGCAGTGAGTCGGCTAGCGGGGCTCCCACAGATACGCAGTATTTT. It codes for CASSESASGAPTDTQYF.

The chain couples TRBV5-6 to TRBJ1-2, with 10 nucleotides matching TRBD1. The CDR3 runs to 15 residues. V lost 4 bases, J lost 8 bases, and 11 bases stayed unmatched. Per germline, CDR1 SGHDT and CDR2 YYEEEE. CDR3 coding DNA: TGTGCCAGCAGCATTCCCGGGACAGGGGTCGGCGGCTACACCTTC. Residues: CASSIPGTGVGGYTF.

The chain is built from TRBV19 and TRBJ2-1, with no clear D. The CDR3 extends over 17 amino acids. Germline V gives CDR1 LNHDA, CDR2 SQIVND (reference sequence). Trimming took off 3 bases at V and 5 bases at J, with 20 bases between the two ends. CDR3 in amino acids: CASSIRGGNDGDNEQFF. The CDR3 region has the DNA TGTGCCAGTAGTATCCGTGGCGGCAACGATGGAGACAATGAGCAGTTCTTC.

The chain links TRBV4-3 to TRBJ1-2; no clear D gene. Trimming took off 0 bases at V and 8 bases at J, with 13 bases between the two ends. Germline values: CDR1 LGHNA, CDR2 YSLEER. The CDR3 loop spans 14 amino acids. The CDR3 here is CASSQDLATAGYTF. CDR3 DNA: TGCGCCAGCAGCCAAGATCTCGCCACTGCCGGCTACACCTTC.

The chain links TRBV27 to TRBJ1-1, with D unresolved. Germline V CDR1 and CDR2: MNHEY, SMNVEV (reference sequence). The V end was cut by 4 bases, the J end by 1 base, with 10 bases between. CDR3 length equals 14 residues. CDR3 DNA: TGTGCCAGCAGTTGGAGCCTGGGGAACACTGAAGCTTTCTTT. The encoded protein is CASSWSLGNTEAFF.

The chain uses TRBV5-6 and TRBJ2-3; no firm D call. Germline CDR1 reads SGHDT; CDR2 reads YYEEEE. Trimming cost V 4 bases and J 14 bases, with 17 bases left between them. This CDR3 region has 12 residues. This CDR3 is CASSSQIVAPYF. In DNA form, the CDR3 reads TGTGCCAGCAGCAGTCAGATAGTAGCTCCGTATTTT.

This clone was observed a few times. The rearrangement joins TRBV7-6 to TRBJ2-2; 13 bases fit TRBD2. The V segment lost 3 bases and the J segment 4 bases; nucleotides outside the gene matches: 8. The CDR3 totals 18 residues. Germline CDR1 SGHVS, CDR2 FNYEAQ. The CDR3 loop is CASSFRTSGGVGTGELFF. The DNA for the CDR3 is TGTGCCAGCAGCTTTAGGACTAGCGGGGGAGTAGGCACCGGGGAGCTGTTTTTT.